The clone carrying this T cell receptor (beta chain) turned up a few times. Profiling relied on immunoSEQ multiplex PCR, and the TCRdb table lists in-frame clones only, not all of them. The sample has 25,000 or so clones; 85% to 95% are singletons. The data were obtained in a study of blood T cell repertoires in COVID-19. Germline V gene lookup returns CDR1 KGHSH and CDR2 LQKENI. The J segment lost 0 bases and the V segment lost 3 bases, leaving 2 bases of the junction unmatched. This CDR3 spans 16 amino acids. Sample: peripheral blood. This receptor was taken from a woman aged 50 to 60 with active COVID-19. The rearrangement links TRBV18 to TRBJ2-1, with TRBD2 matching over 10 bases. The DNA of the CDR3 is TGTGCCAGCTCACCGCTAGCGGGAGCCTCCTACAATGAGCAGTTCTTC. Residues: CASSPLAGASYNEQFF.